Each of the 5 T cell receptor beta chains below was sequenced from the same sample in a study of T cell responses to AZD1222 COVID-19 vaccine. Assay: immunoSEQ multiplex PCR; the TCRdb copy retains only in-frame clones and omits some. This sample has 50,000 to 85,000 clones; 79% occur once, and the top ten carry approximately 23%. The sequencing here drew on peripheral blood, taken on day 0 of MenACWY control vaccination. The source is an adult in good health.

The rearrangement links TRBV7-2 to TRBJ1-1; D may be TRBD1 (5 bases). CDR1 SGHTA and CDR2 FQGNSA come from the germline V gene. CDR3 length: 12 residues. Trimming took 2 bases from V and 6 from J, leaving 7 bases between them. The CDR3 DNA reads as TGTGCCAGCAGCTTACAGGGCCCTGAAGCTTTCTTT. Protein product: CASSLQGPEAFF.

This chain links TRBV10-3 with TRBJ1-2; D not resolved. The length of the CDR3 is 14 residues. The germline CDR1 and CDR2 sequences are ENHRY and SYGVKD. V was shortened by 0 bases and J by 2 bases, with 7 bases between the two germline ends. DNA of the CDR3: TGTGCCATCAGTGAGTCCACCGAGAACTATGGCTACACCTTC. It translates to CAISESTENYGYTF.

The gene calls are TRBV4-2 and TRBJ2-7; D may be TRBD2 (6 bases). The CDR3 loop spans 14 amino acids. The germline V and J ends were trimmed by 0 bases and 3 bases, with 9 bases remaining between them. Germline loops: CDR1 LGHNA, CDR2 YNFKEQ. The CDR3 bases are TGTGCCAGCAGCCAAGAACCAGCGGGCTACGAGCAGTACTTC. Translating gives CASSQEPAGYEQYF.

The CDR3 loop reads CSASRGNTEAFF. CDR3 coding DNA: TGCAGTGCTAGTCGGGGGAACACTGAAGCTTTCTTT. This chain uses TRBV20-1 with TRBJ1-1; D remains ambiguous. The CDR3 is 12 amino acids. The germline CDR1 and CDR2 sequences are DFQATT and SNEGSKA (reference sequence). V gave up 3 bases and J gave up 1 base, with 6 bases separating them.

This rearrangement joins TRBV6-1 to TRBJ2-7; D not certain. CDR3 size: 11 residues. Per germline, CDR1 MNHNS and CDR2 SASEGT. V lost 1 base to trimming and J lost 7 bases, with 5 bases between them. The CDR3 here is CASSEGIEQYF. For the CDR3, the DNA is TGTGCCAGCAGTGAAGGGATAGAGCAGTACTTC.